One sample yielded the 17 T cell receptor beta chains listed below, sequenced in a study of early stage breast cancer tumors. The assay was immunoSEQ multiplex PCR, and TCRdb's table has in-frame clones only and misses some. The sample consists of roughly 10,000 clones, under 85% of them appearing once. The material sequenced was breast tumor tissue. These receptors were taken from a person aged 65 to 85 with breast cancer.

V gene TRBV7-8 combines with J gene TRBJ2-7; 8 bases are a match to TRBD2. V was pared by 0 bases and J by 3 bases, with 7 bases of the junction left unmatched. CDR3 length equals 16 residues. The germline V gene encodes CDR1 SGHVS and CDR2 FQNEAQ. CDR3 nucleotide sequence: TGTGCCAGCAGCTTAGCTCTAGCGGGTAGGGGCTACGAGCAGTACTTC. Translated, it gives CASSLALAGRGYEQYF.

The chain employs TRBV10-2 and TRBJ1-3; D remains ambiguous. The CDR3 has 16 amino acids. Between the trimmed V and J ends, which lost 4 bases and 0 bases, there was a span of 13 bases. Germline values: CDR1 WSHSY, CDR2 SAAADI. The CDR3 region has the DNA TGCGCCAGCAGTGTCGGGTCCTTTCGCTCTGGAAACACCATATATTTT. Protein sequence: CASSVGSFRSGNTIYF.

V gene TRBV28 combines with J gene TRBJ2-7; weak D call: TRBD2 (7 bases). Trimming removed 2 bases at V and 4 bases at J, with 12 bases between. Germline-derived CDR1 and CDR2 are MDHEN and SYDVKM. The CDR3 sequence is 14 residues long. The CDR3 protein is CASSLGGAHYEQYF. The CDR3 coding sequence is TGTGCCAGCAGTTTAGGGGGGGCGCATTACGAGCAGTACTTC.

The V gene is TRBV6-6, the J gene TRBJ1-1, with 7 positions matching TRBD1. This CDR3 has 14 amino acids. CDR1 and CDR2 (germline): MNHNY, SVGAGI (reference sequence). The V and J ends lost 6 bases and 0 bases, in that order; junction bases with no gene match: 4. CDR3 in DNA: TGTGCCAGCAGGAAACAGGGGATGAACACTGAAGCTTTCTTT. Protein sequence: CASRKQGMNTEAFF.

CDR3 sequence: CASSLDADTQYF. The CDR3 DNA sequence: TGTGCCAGCAGCTTAGATGCGGATACGCAGTATTTT. This chain uses TRBV7-2 with TRBJ2-3; D call uncertain. V lost 1 base and J lost 6, with 5 bases in between. This CDR3 contains 12 residues. Germline-derived CDR1 and CDR2 are SGHTA and FQGNSA.

The chain links TRBV6-6 to TRBJ2-7; TRBD2 aligns across 7 bases. This CDR3 spans 13 amino acids. Germline V gene sequence: CDR1 MNHNY, CDR2 SVGAGI (reference sequence). V lost 10 bases to trimming and J lost 2 bases; unmatched junction nucleotides: 8. The CDR3 loop reads CATSAGETYEQYF. The DNA for the CDR3 is TGTGCCACCTCGGCGGGGGAGACCTACGAGCAGTACTTC.

The rearrangement uses TRBV27 and TRBJ1-2; the D gene is possibly TRBD1 (6 bases). This CDR3 is built from 13 residues. Trimming left V 3 bases short and J 7 bases short, with 12 bases between. CDR1 and CDR2 (germline): MNHEY, SMNVEV (reference sequence). CDR3 bases: TGTGCCAGCAGTTTCCCAGGGGAACGTGGCTACACCTTC. Translation gives CASSFPGERGYTF.

The gene calls are TRBV7-2 and TRBJ1-6; weak D call: TRBD1 (6 bases). Germline-derived CDR1 and CDR2 are SGHTA and FQGNSA. V lost 5 bases and J lost 9, with 17 bases in between. The CDR3 runs 15 residues. The CDR3 loop reads CASSPTAGVGSPLHF. CDR3 bases: TGTGCCAGCAGCCCGACCGCAGGGGTGGGTTCACCCCTCCACTTT.

This clone has only a few counts. Mismatch with germline at one junction end may stem from a read error. J is TRBJ2-7 and V is TRBV6-5, with 8 bases lining up with TRBD1. The CDR3 extends over 13 amino acids. Germline V CDR1 and CDR2: MNHEY, SVGAGI. This CDR3 reads CASSLLPRTGMNF. The CDR3 coding sequence is TGTGCCAGCAGTCTACTTCCACGGACAGGGATGAACTTC.

This clone appeared a few times. This chain connects TRBV11-3 to TRBJ2-7, with D possibly TRBD1 on 5 matching bases. Trimming removed 3 bases from V and 0 bases from J, with 9 bases in between. Looked up from germline, CDR1 is SGHNT and CDR2 is YENEEA. The CDR3 is made up of 14 amino acids. Written as DNA, the CDR3 is TGTGCCAGCAGCTTGACAGCGAGCTCCTACGAGCAGTACTTC. This gives the protein CASSLTASSYEQYF.

The chain is built from TRBV2 and TRBJ2-3, with D possibly matching TRBD2 (5 bases). The CDR3 loop spans 14 amino acids. V was shortened by 7 bases and J by 1 base, with 12 bases between the two germline ends. Germline V gives CDR1 SNHLY, CDR2 FYNNEI. The CDR3 coding sequence is TGTGCCAGCAACGAGGGCCGGGGCACAGATACGCAGTATTTT. It encodes CASNEGRGTDTQYF.

This chain uses TRBV11-2 with TRBJ1-2; no firm D call. Trimming pared 0 bases from V and 4 bases from J, leaving 9 bases between. CDR1 and CDR2 (germline): SGHAT, FQNNGV. The CDR3 extends over 14 amino acids. The CDR3: CASSLEWRLYGYTF. The CDR3 bases are TGTGCCAGCAGCTTAGAGTGGCGGCTCTATGGCTACACCTTC.

The chain joins TRBV9 to TRBJ2-7; 9 positions agree with TRBD1. Germline trimming cut 3 bases from V and 9 bases from J; bases unmatched to any gene: 4. The germline gives CDR1 SGDLS, CDR2 YYNGEE. This CDR3 region has 12 residues. The chain's CDR3 is CASSGQGDGQYF. The CDR3 DNA reads TGTGCCAGCAGCGGACAGGGGGACGGGCAGTACTTC.

This chain links TRBV19 with TRBJ2-3; D unresolved. The germline V gene has CDR1 LNHDA and CDR2 SQIVND (reference sequence). CDR3 size: 13 residues. Trimming pared 3 bases from V and 4 bases from J, leaving 8 bases between. The CDR3 coding sequence is TGTGCCAGTAGTATCGCCCTACCAGATACGCAGTATTTT. Translated: CASSIALPDTQYF.

The chain combines TRBV9 with TRBJ1-6; perhaps TRBD1 as D (6 bases). This CDR3 is built from 16 residues. V was shortened by 0 bases and J by 7 bases, with 14 bases between the two germline ends. Germline-derived CDR1 and CDR2 are SGDLS and YYNGEE. CDR3 protein: CASSVGIGGANSPLHF. The CDR3 bases are TGTGCCAGCAGCGTAGGAATAGGGGGGGCCAATTCACCCCTCCACTTT.

This clone was found a few times. The genes are TRBV10-1 and TRBJ1-6, with a possible D match to TRBD1 (6 bases). In germline, CDR1 is WNHNN, CDR2 SYGVQD (reference sequence). V lost 3 bases to trimming and J lost 10 bases, with 16 bases between them. This CDR3 is 15 amino acids long. CDR3 sequence reads: CASSETSGRGSPLHF. Written as DNA, the CDR3 is TGCGCCAGCAGTGAAACTTCAGGGAGGGGGTCACCCCTCCACTTT.

This chain links TRBV5-1 with TRBJ2-3; TRBD2 aligns across 11 bases. Germline CDR1 is SGHRS and CDR2 is YFSETQ. The CDR3 contains 16 residues. The junction had 4 bases not matched to a gene; V was cut back by 0 bases and J by 4 bases. CDR3 protein: CASSLGSSGRPDTQYF. In DNA form, the CDR3 reads TGCGCCAGCAGCTTGGGGTCTAGCGGGAGGCCAGATACGCAGTATTTT.